What follows describes a single T cell receptor (beta chain). Its recognized antigen is unknown. The sample holds no much larger clone one base away, and base qualities are not on file. The sample comes from a study of cytomegalovirus exposure and HLA in healthy donors (dated by TCRdb to the late 2010s). Broadly, across the study: According to a later analysis, one platform produced both the roughly 130 validation repertoires and the 666 repertoires of the first cohort. The study aimed to test whether signatures of past pathogen exposure could be identified by cataloging public T cell receptors. Besides the first cohort of hundreds of subjects, a separate validation cohort made up of roughly 120 different subjects was used. The study combined high-throughput TCR immunosequencing, statistical association of individual TCRs with disease status, and machine learning to predict cytomegalovirus infection status.

Library method: the immunoSEQ multiplex PCR assay. On the authors' methods: To diagnose cytomegalovirus status from the catalog of TCR beta chain sequences, a statistical classification framework was built. TCRdb mirrors the immuneACCESS table, restricted to in-frame sequences. Some clones are absent from its copies; in checked studies, under half trace to an unresolved V gene, and the reason for the others is unknown. V and J calls and clone size are given by that table; D and trimming were obtained from the DNA. Within this sample are about 120,000 clones, with around 90% of them counted one time only. The ten largest clonotypes hold 2% to 2.5% of the sample. Donors formed part of the validation cohort, which comprised 120 subjects and was distinct from the first cohort of 666 subjects. The CDR3 runs 14 amino acids, cysteine and phenylalanine included. Just the 42-base CDR3 DNA is kept, in frame starting at base 1. The germline V gene yields SQVTM for CDR1 and ANQGSEA for CDR2. The trim is 2 bases for V and 3 bases for J, with a gap of 13 bases between the germline ends.

What the study reported, not specific to this receptor: In both the original and validation cohorts, the classifier was reported to diagnose cytomegalovirus status with high specificity and sensitivity. It was suggested by the authors that the approach could potentially be generalized to other disease states and immunological phenotypes. In vitro tests confirmed that a few of the cytomegalovirus-associated TCR beta chains recognize cytomegalovirus antigens. A total of around 150 TCR beta chains were listed by the study as associated with cytomegalovirus. Subsequent analysis determined that TCRs grouped into clusters in the first cohort also showed a tendency toward co-occurrence across the roughly 110 validation repertoires, and about 94% of cluster scores exceeded 0. The validation cohort had no HLA typing available for a later analysis, so co-occurrence within that cohort was assessed over all 130 or so repertoires. Across donors, most TCR sequences were observed very rarely, whereas some public TCRs were present in many individuals.

Sequencing used PBMCs. This TCR came from a woman between 18 and 29 years old in good health and CMV-seronegative. The chain joins TRBV29-1 to TRBJ2-5; perhaps TRBD1 is the D gene, with 6 bases matching. The CDR3 region has the sequence CSVESGRGEETQYF. Here is the DNA: TGCAGCGTTGAATCGGGCAGGGGAGAAGAGACCCAGTACTTC.